This T cell receptor (beta chain) was retrieved from a study of CD8 T cells in ankylosing spondylitis. Per germline, CDR1 SQVTM and CDR2 ANQGSEA. This CDR3 is built from 13 residues. V shed 4 bases and J shed 7 bases, with 13 bases lying between them. This clonotype was seen only a few times. One entry per CDR3 protein results from TCRdb running MiXCR on the 5' RACE reads. The sample holds around 300,000 distinct CDR3 sequences; roughly 14% are singletons and the top ten take about 1.1%. This TCR was sampled from a male donor with ankylosing spondylitis or in good health (not recorded which). The chain couples TRBV29-1 to TRBJ1-4, with a possible D match to TRBD1 (6 bases). The sequenced material came from blood, either unsorted or a sorted T cell fraction (not recorded which). CDR3 loop: CSVGRQGIEKLFF. CDR3 sequence (DNA): TGCAGCGTTGGAAGGCAGGGGATTGAAAAACTGTTTTTT.